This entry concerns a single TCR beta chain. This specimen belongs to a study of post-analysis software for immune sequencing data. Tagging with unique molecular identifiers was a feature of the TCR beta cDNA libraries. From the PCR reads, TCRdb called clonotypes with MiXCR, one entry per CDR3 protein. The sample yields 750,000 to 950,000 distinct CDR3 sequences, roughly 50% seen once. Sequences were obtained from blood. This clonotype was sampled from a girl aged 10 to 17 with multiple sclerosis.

CDR3 amino acids: CASSYYRDSYGYTF. The CDR3 coding sequence is TGTGCCAGCAGCTACTACCGGGACAGCTATGGCTACACCTTC. The rearrangement uses TRBV14 and TRBJ1-2; 7 bases match TRBD1. Germline V gene lookup returns CDR1 SGHDN and CDR2 FVKESK. With 5 bases clipped from V and 4 bases from J, the junction kept 7 bases outside the gene matches. CDR3 size: 14 residues.